One sample yielded the 27 T cell receptor beta chains listed below, sequenced in a study of cytomegalovirus exposure and HLA in healthy donors (dated by TCRdb to about 2017). Receptor libraries were prepared by the immunoSEQ multiplex PCR assay. For the multiplex PCR, a mixture combining 60 forward primers for TCR Vbeta segments and 13 reverse primers for TCR Jbeta segments was used. TCRdb carries this immuneACCESS record with in-frame sequences only. Its versions omit some clonotypes, under half of them owing to an unresolved V gene in the studies checked, with the rest unexplained. For this sample the table gives some 170,000 clones, of which 80% were detected only once. The top ten clonotypes cover roughly 10% of the sample. Sequencing input: PBMCs. The receptors originated from a man between 18 and 29 years old in good health and CMV-seropositive.

This clone was seen a few times. The chain couples TRBV9 to TRBJ1-1; the match to TRBD1 covers 7 bases. Germline lookup yields CDR1 SGDLS and CDR2 YYNGEE. Trimming removed 5 bases from V and 0 bases from J; junction bases left unmatched: 7. This CDR3 is 15 amino acids long. The CDR3: CASSEADRMNTEAFF. CDR3 nucleotide sequence: TGTGCCAGCAGTGAAGCGGACAGGATGAACACTGAAGCTTTCTTT.

This chain links TRBV13 with TRBJ2-7, with D perhaps matching TRBD1 (6 bases). The ends were cut back, 0 bases at V and 1 base at J, with 7 bases in the middle. The CDR3 extends over 14 amino acids. Germline-derived CDR1 and CDR2 are PRHDT and FYEKMQ (reference sequence). This CDR3 is CASSLGRGSYEQYF. CDR3 DNA: TGTGCCAGCAGCTTAGGGAGGGGGTCCTACGAGCAGTACTTC.

This clone was picked up one time. This chain uses TRBV7-9 with TRBJ2-5; D might be TRBD2 (6 bases). The CDR3 runs to 13 residues. CDR1 is SEHNR, CDR2 FQNEAQ, per germline (reference sequence). The V end lost 4 bases, the J end lost 4 bases, and 10 bases lay between the germline ends. CDR3 nucleotide sequence: TGTGCCAGCAGCTCGGGAGTAGTAGAGACCCAGTACTTC. It specifies CASSSGVVETQYF.

The chain carries TRBV18 and TRBJ1-1; D unresolved. The CDR3 is made up of 15 amino acids. Between the trimmed V and J ends, which lost 5 bases and 2 bases, there was a span of 15 bases. Germline V gives CDR1 KGHSH, CDR2 LQKENI. The DNA for the CDR3 is TGTGCCAGCTCATCTTCGGTGAGCGGTAACACTGAAGCTTTCTTT. This encodes CASSSSVSGNTEAFF.

The chain links TRBV29-1 to TRBJ1-2, with a possible D match to TRBD1 (6 bases). V was shortened by 5 bases and J by 5 bases, with 12 bases between the two germline ends. CDR1 and CDR2 (germline): SQVTM, ANQGSEA. The CDR3 runs to 12 residues. The CDR3 DNA follows: TGCAGCGTTCAAATTCAGGGGTATGGCTACACCTTC. Translation: CSVQIQGYGYTF.

CDR3 in amino acids: CATSRSKGGTASLQPQHF. The CDR3 coding sequence is TGTGCCACCAGCAGGTCAAAAGGCGGGACAGCAAGTCTACAGCCCCAGCATTTT. This chain joins TRBV15 and TRBJ1-5; 7 bases map to TRBD1. The CDR3 runs to 18 residues. V dropped 3 bases and J dropped 7; count of bases not matched to a gene: 18. Looked up from germline, CDR1 is LNHNV and CDR2 is YYDKDF (reference sequence). Full variable domain (rest looked up from reference TRBV15 and TRBJ1-5): DAMVIQNPRYQVTQFGKPVTLSCSQTLNHNVMYWYQQKSSQAPKLLFHYYDKDFNNEADTPDNFQSRRPNTSFCFLDIRSPGLGDTAMYLCATSRSKGGTASLQPQHFGDGTRLSIL.

This sequence joins TRBV29-1 and TRBJ2-7; 7 positions match TRBD1. Germline-derived CDR1 and CDR2 are SQVTM and ANQGSEA. V was clipped by 2 bases and J by 4 bases; unmatched bases: 5. The CDR3 runs to 13 residues. CDR3 bases: TGCAGCGTTGAATCCGGGACAGAGTACGAGCAGTACTTC. It translates to CSVESGTEYEQYF.

The chain combines TRBV11-1 with TRBJ2-5; a possible D gene is TRBD1 (5 bases). This CDR3 comprises 15 residues. The V end lost 0 bases, the J end lost 5 bases, and 13 bases lay between the germline ends. Germline assignment: CDR1 SGHAT and CDR2 FQDESV (reference sequence). This CDR3 is CASSLARGEEETQYF. CDR3 nucleotide sequence: TGTGCCAGCAGCTTAGCTAGGGGTGAGGAGGAGACCCAGTACTTC. Supplemented by reference TRBV11-1 and TRBJ2-5, the full variable domain reads EAEVAQSPRYKITEKSQAVAFWCDPISGHATLYWYRQILGQGPELLVQFQDESVVDDSQLPKDRFSAERLKGVDSTLKIQPAELGDSAMYLCASSLARGEEETQYFGPGTRLLVL.

The chain carries TRBV30 and TRBJ2-2; no clear D. The V gene's germline CDR1 is GTSNPN and CDR2 SVGIG (reference sequence). The germline V and J ends were trimmed by 3 bases and 1 base, with 6 bases remaining between them. The CDR3 is made up of 13 amino acids. DNA of the CDR3: TGTGCCTGGAGGAGTGGGAACACCGGGGAGCTGTTTTTT. Residues: CAWRSGNTGELFF.

The gene calls are TRBV18 and TRBJ2-2; TRBD1 aligns across 9 bases. The junction had 12 bases not matched to a gene; V was cut back by 3 bases and J by 4 bases. The length of the CDR3 is 18 residues. Germline V gives CDR1 KGHSH, CDR2 LQKENI. The CDR3, as DNA: TGTGCCAGCTCACCGCACCAACAGGGACAGGGATCCACCGGGGAGCTGTTTTTT. This encodes CASSPHQQGQGSTGELFF.

The chain couples TRBV7-8 to TRBJ2-7; TRBD2 matches 12 bases. Trimming removed 5 bases from V and 6 bases from J; junction bases left unmatched: 2. The CDR3 runs 13 residues. From germline, CDR1 is SGHVS and CDR2 FQNEAQ. CDR3 nucleotides: TGTGCCAGCAGCGAGGGACTAGCGGGCGAGCAGTACTTC. Translated: CASSEGLAGEQYF.

The chain combines TRBV2 with TRBJ2-7; perhaps TRBD1 as D (7 bases). Trimming left V 3 bases short and J 0 bases short, with 21 bases between. Germline V gives CDR1 SNHLY, CDR2 FYNNEI. The CDR3 consists of 18 residues. CDR3 nucleotides: TGTGCCAGCAGTGAGGGGGGACAGTGGACATCTCGCTCCTACGAGCAGTACTTC. This gives the protein CASSEGGQWTSRSYEQYF.

This clone was counted once. The CDR3 DNA follows: TGTGCCAGCAGCTTACCTGGAAGAGCGGGGGCCAACGTCCTGACTTTC. Translated: CASSLPGRAGANVLTF. The V call is TRBV7-2, the J call TRBJ2-6; D ambiguous. Germline loops: CDR1 SGHTA, CDR2 FQGNSA. The ends were cut back, 2 bases at V and 4 bases at J, with 12 bases in the middle. The CDR3 is 16 amino acids.

The chain employs TRBV2 and TRBJ2-5; TRBD2 aligns across 10 bases. V shed 2 bases and J 5 bases; nucleotides not matched to a gene: 5. Germline CDR1 SNHLY, CDR2 FYNNEI. The length of the CDR3 is 15 residues. The CDR3 here is CASSETSGVGETQYF. The CDR3 DNA follows: TGTGCCAGCAGTGAAACTAGCGGGGTTGGGGAGACCCAGTACTTC.

This clone appeared a single time. The chain carries TRBV6-5 and TRBJ2-1, with 9 bases that match TRBD2. V was pared by 6 bases and J by 9 bases, with 15 bases of the junction left unmatched. The CDR3 is 16 residues long. Germline-derived CDR1 and CDR2 are MNHEY and SVGAGI. In DNA form, the CDR3 reads TGTGCCAGCAGCTACCCGATTAGCGGGAGTTCAGTTGAGCAGTTCTTC. This translates into CASSYPISGSSVEQFF.

The sample holds one count of this clone. This chain joins TRBV27 and TRBJ2-1, with 9 bases matching TRBD1. With 5 bases clipped from V and 1 base from J, the junction kept 3 bases outside the gene matches. Germline CDR1 MNHEY, CDR2 SMNVEV (reference sequence). This CDR3 has 15 amino acids. DNA of the CDR3: TGTGCCAGCAGTCTCGGGACAGGGTCCTACAATGAGCAGTTCTTC. This sequence encodes CASSLGTGSYNEQFF.

This clone was found once. The gene calls are TRBV5-5 and TRBJ1-5; D is undetermined. V was trimmed by 2 bases and J by 4 bases, leaving 7 bases between them. This CDR3 has 13 amino acids. Germline CDR1 SGHKS, CDR2 YYEKEE (reference sequence). CDR3 amino acids: CASSLSQNQPQHF. CDR3 bases: TGTGCCAGCAGCTTATCCCAGAATCAGCCCCAGCATTTT. The full variable domain, in which reference TRBV5-5 and TRBJ1-5 provide the parts outside the CDR3, is DAGVTQSPTHLIKTRGQQVTLRCSPISGHKSVSWYQQVLGQGPQFIFQYYEKEERGRGNFPDRFSARQFPNYSSELNVNALLLGDSALYLCASSLSQNQPQHFGDGTRLSIL.

The V and J genes are TRBV5-1 and TRBJ2-2; TRBD1 agrees at 7 bases. V shed 0 bases, J shed 4 bases, and the junction held 3 bases outside the gene matches. The CDR3 loop spans 15 amino acids. The germline CDR1 and CDR2 sequences are SGHRS and YFSETQ. The CDR3 DNA reads TGCGCCAGCAGCTTGGCACAGGGGAGCACCGGGGAGCTGTTTTTT. Residues: CASSLAQGSTGELFF.

The gene calls are TRBV27 and TRBJ1-2, with 9 bases aligning to TRBD1. CDR3 length: 15 amino acids. Germline CDR1 MNHEY, CDR2 SMNVEV (reference sequence). Trimming at V came to 3 bases and at J to 5 bases, leaving 7 bases not matched to a gene. CDR3 protein: CASSFGQGTRYGYTF. The CDR3 DNA follows: TGTGCCAGCAGTTTCGGACAGGGGACGAGGTATGGCTACACCTTC.

The gene calls are TRBV15 and TRBJ1-5, with D uncertain. Trimming removed 5 bases at V and 7 bases at J, with 18 bases between. The CDR3 sequence is 15 residues long. CDR1 is LNHNV, CDR2 YYDKDF, per germline (reference sequence). The CDR3 region is CATSRSRGGKQPQHF. The CDR3 region has the DNA TGTGCCACCAGCCGGAGCCGGGGTGGAAAACAGCCCCAGCATTTT.

This clone was seen only a few times. The chain employs TRBV4-2 and TRBJ1-3; 9 bases agree with TRBD1. The germline V gene encodes CDR1 LGHNA and CDR2 YNFKEQ. The CDR3 covers 15 residues. V dropped 3 bases and J dropped 4; count of bases not matched to a gene: 4. CDR3 residues: CASSQDRGTGNTIYF. CDR3 sequence (DNA): TGTGCCAGCAGCCAGGACAGGGGAACGGGAAACACCATATATTTT.

CDR3 DNA: TGCGCCAGCAGCTTGGGACAGGGGGCCTACAATGAGCAGTTCTTC. This translates into CASSLGQGAYNEQFF. The chain has TRBV5-1 and TRBJ2-1, with TRBD1 matching 9 bases. Germline V CDR1 and CDR2: SGHRS, YFSETQ. Trimming took 0 bases from V and 2 from J; bases not matched to a gene: 0. The CDR3 covers 15 residues.

This rearrangement joins TRBV5-1 to TRBJ2-5; 8 bases agree with TRBD1. V was clipped by 0 bases and J by 3 bases; unmatched bases: 4. CDR1 and CDR2 from the germline V gene are SGHRS and YFSETQ. CDR3 size: 15 residues. CDR3 bases: TGCGCCAGCAGCTTGGCGCAGGGGGCGGAAGAGACCCAGTACTTC. Its protein product is CASSLAQGAEETQYF. The full variable domain, with the rest looked up from reference TRBV5-1 and TRBJ2-5, is KAGVTQTPRYLIKTRGQQVTLSCSPISGHRSVSWYQQTPGQGLQFLFEYFSETQRNKGNFPGRFSGRQFSNSRSEMNVSTLELGDSALYLCASSLAQGAEETQYFGPGTRLLVL.

The genes are TRBV30 and TRBJ2-1; D perhaps matches TRBD1 (6 bases). Per the germline V gene, CDR1 is GTSNPN and CDR2 is SVGIG (reference sequence). This CDR3 comprises 15 residues. V was trimmed by 2 bases and J by 7 bases, leaving 18 bases between them. CDR3 nucleotide sequence: TGTGCCTGGAGTCCACCGGGGTCCAGGGGAAATGAGCAGTTCTTC. It codes for CAWSPPGSRGNEQFF.

The count of this clone is one. CDR3 coding DNA: TGCGCCAGCAGCTTGGACCTCAGGGGGTCCCAAGAGACCCAGTACTTC. The encoded protein is CASSLDLRGSQETQYF. The chain carries TRBV5-1 and TRBJ2-5, with 7 positions matching TRBD1. CDR1 is SGHRS, CDR2 YFSETQ, per germline. The CDR3 contains 16 residues. V gave up 0 bases and J gave up 1 base; unmatched junction bases: 6. The full variable domain, its missing parts supplied by reference TRBV5-1 and TRBJ2-5, is KAGVTQTPRYLIKTRGQQVTLSCSPISGHRSVSWYQQTPGQGLQFLFEYFSETQRNKGNFPGRFSGRQFSNSRSEMNVSTLELGDSALYLCASSLDLRGSQETQYFGPGTRLLVL.

V is TRBV7-2 and J is TRBJ1-2; 8 bases map to TRBD1. The CDR3 has 13 amino acids. Unmatched junction bases numbered 11, after V lost 9 bases and J lost 8 bases. Germline lookup yields CDR1 SGHTA and CDR2 FQGNSA. The CDR3 bases are TGTGCCAGTACCCCCAGCAGGGGGCGAGGCTACACCTTC. Its translation is CASTPSRGRGYTF.

V is TRBV2 and J is TRBJ2-1, with a possible D match to TRBD2 (5 bases). Germline V gene sequence: CDR1 SNHLY, CDR2 FYNNEI. CDR3 length: 14 amino acids. The V end lost 5 bases, the J end lost 5 bases, and 13 bases lay between the germline ends. The CDR3 nucleotides are TGTGCCAGCAGTCAACGTCTAGCCGACAATGAGCAGTTCTTC. Protein sequence: CASSQRLADNEQFF.